This T cell receptor beta chain comes out of a study of T cells after yellow fever vaccination. Study results and limitations: Most primary-vaccination clones recurred post-booster (roughly 96% CD4, over 70% CD8). A small share of clonotypes appeared in both CD4 and CD8 compartments. Abundant clonotypes (contaminants from the bulk population) could be present in FACS-sorted repertoires.

MiXCR, run by TCRdb on the 5' RACE reads, gives a single entry per CDR3 protein. This repertoire shows about 360,000 distinct CDR3 sequences, about 6% found once; its top ten account for about 15%. The sample holds a few counts of this clonotype. Its antigen is not known. V was trimmed by 4 bases and J by 6 bases, leaving 12 bases between them. This CDR3 is built from 12 residues. Germline V gene sequence: CDR1 SQVTM, CDR2 ANQGSEA. The sequence derives from a man aged 25 to 45 who received the YFV17D yellow fever vaccine. Specimen: PBMCs, collected 5 days after the yellow fever booster vaccination. The chain couples TRBV29-1 to TRBJ1-2, with D possibly TRBD1 on 5 matching bases. As DNA, the CDR3 is TGCAGCGTTGTTCAGGGTTTTGATGGCTACACCTTC. Translating gives CSVVQGFDGYTF.